This T cell receptor beta chain was recovered during a study of response to subunit inactivated influenza vaccine. The CDR3 sequence is 15 residues long. V shed 2 bases and J shed 1 base, with 12 bases lying between them. A single record per CDR3 protein comes from TCRdb applying MiXCR to the RT-PCR reads. The sample shows a few hundred thousand distinct CDR3 sequences, about 14% of them seen only once. The TCR sequence derives from a man in his fifties who received an inactivated influenza vaccine. The rearrangement links TRBV23-1 to TRBJ2-7, with no clear D. TRBV23-1 is flagged as an ORF with uncertain function. Here the sequenced sample was PBMCs from blood, taken 12 days after vaccination. CDR3 bases: TGCGCCAGCAGTCAACCGGACCGACAATCCTACGAGCAGTACTTC. It encodes CASSQPDRQSYEQYF.